A selection of T cell receptor beta chains follows, all from one sample in a study of blood T cell repertoires in COVID-19. Assay: immunoSEQ multiplex PCR; the TCRdb copy retains only in-frame clones and omits some. The sample contains roughly 80,000 clones, about 86% of which appear only once. Material: peripheral blood. The source of these receptors is an elderly man in a cohort sampled during active COVID-19. CDR3s include the opening cysteine and the closing phenylalanine or tryptophan. The D gene is left open where the match is weak. The size entry is marked missing in some rows and otherwise reads once, few, many or a size class.

j_call | d_call | v_call | clone_size | cdr3_aa | cdr3_nt
TRBJ1-4 | TRBD1 | TRBV5-1 | . | CASSQTGLEKLFF | TGCGCCAGCAGCCAGACAGGGCTGGAGAAACTGTTTTTT
TRBJ2-3 | TRBD1 | TRBV19 | . | CASTEDRGTDTQYF | TGTGCCAGTACCGAAGACAGGGGCACAGATACGCAGTATTTT
TRBJ1-5 | TRBD1 | TRBV2 | . | CASSQGARQPQHF | TGTGCCAGCAGTCAGGGGGCACGTCAGCCCCAGCATTTT
TRBJ2-5 | TRBD1 | TRBV5-8 | . | CASSLVRQGVPWETQYF | TGTGCCAGCAGCTTGGTGCGACAGGGGGTTCCCTGGGAGACCCAGTACTTC
TRBJ2-7 | TRBD2 | TRBV7-2 | . | CASSLAGLAGVNEQYF | TGTGCCAGCAGCTTAGCGGGACTAGCGGGGGTGAACGAGCAGTACTTC
TRBJ2-5 | TRBD2 | TRBV5-1 | . | CASSLGSSGAQETQYF | TGCGCCAGCAGCTTGGGTTCTAGCGGGGCACAAGAGACCCAGTACTTC
TRBJ2-5 | TRBD1 | TRBV7-6 | . | CASSPGTGGTETQYF | TGTGCCAGCAGTCCCGGGACAGGGGGCACAGAGACCCAGTACTTC
TRBJ2-1 | TRBD2 | TRBV7-6 | . | CASSSRLAGEAEQFF | TGTGCCAGCAGCTCCAGACTAGCGGGGGAAGCTGAGCAGTTCTTC
TRBJ2-1 | . | TRBV3-1/TRBV3-2 | . | CASSQAQSYNEQFF | TGTGCCAGCAGCCAAGCCCAGTCCTACAATGAGCAGTTCTTC
TRBJ1-5 | TRBD1 | TRBV2 | . | CASSTDREVQPQHF | TGTGCCAGCAGTACAGACAGGGAGGTTCAGCCCCAGCATTTT
TRBJ1-1 | TRBD1 | TRBV2 | . | CASRGDRMNTEAFF | TGTGCCAGCAGGGGGGACAGAATGAACACTGAAGCTTTCTTT
TRBJ2-6 | TRBD1 | TRBV7-2 | . | CASSSNRDRFLSGANVLTF | TGTGCCAGCAGCTCTAACCGGGACAGGTTCCTCTCTGGGGCCAACGTCCTGACTTTC
TRBJ2-5 | TRBD2 | TRBV12-5 | few | CASGGTSGGAGGETQYF | TGTGCTAGTGGAGGAACTAGCGGGGGGGCCGGGGGAGAGACCCAGTACTTC
TRBJ1-1 | TRBD1 | TRBV6-2/TRBV6-3 | . | CASSIQGETEAFF | TGTGCCAGCAGCATACAGGGGGAGACTGAAGCTTTCTTT
TRBJ2-7 | TRBD1 | TRBV7-2 | . | CASSLRGTVTYEQYF | TGTGCCAGCAGCTTAAGGGGGACAGTGACATACGAGCAGTACTTC
TRBJ2-2 | TRBD1 | TRBV5-6 | . | CASSSSQGFHTGELFF | TGTGCCAGCAGCTCTTCACAGGGGTTCCACACCGGGGAGCTGTTTTTT
TRBJ1-1 | TRBD1 | TRBV2 | . | CASSLQGVDAEAFF | TGTGCCAGCAGCTTACAGGGGGTGGACGCTGAAGCTTTCTTT
TRBJ1-4 | TRBD1 | TRBV2 | . | CASSPGQGFEKLFF | TGTGCCAGCAGTCCGGGACAGGGGTTTGAAAAACTGTTTTTT
TRBJ2-5 | . | TRBV12-3/TRBV12-4 | . | CASSFGQVETQYF | TGTGCCAGCAGTTTTGGCCAGGTAGAGACCCAGTACTTC
TRBJ2-5 | . | TRBV18 | . | CASSPPSRGQTQYF | TGTGCCAGCTCACCACCGTCCAGGGGCCAGACCCAGTACTTC